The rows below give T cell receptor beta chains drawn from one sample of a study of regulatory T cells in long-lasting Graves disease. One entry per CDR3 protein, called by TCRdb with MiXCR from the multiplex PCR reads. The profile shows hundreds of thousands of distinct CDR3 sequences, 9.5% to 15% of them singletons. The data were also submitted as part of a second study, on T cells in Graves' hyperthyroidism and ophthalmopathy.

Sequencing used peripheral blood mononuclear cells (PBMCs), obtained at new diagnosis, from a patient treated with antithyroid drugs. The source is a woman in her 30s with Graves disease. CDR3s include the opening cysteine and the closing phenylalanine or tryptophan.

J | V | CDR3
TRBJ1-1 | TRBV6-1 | CASRKGSGNTEAFF
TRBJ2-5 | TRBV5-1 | CASSLVEFRYQETQYF
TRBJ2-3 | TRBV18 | CASSPQREWTDTQYF
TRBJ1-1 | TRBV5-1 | CATSMWGQGGEAFF
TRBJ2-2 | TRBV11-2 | CASSRRTSTGELFF
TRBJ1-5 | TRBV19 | CASSILRGWNQPQHF
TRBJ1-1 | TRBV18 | CASSRGPNTEAFF
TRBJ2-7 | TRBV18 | CASSPRGQGFYEQYF
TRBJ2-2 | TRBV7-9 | CASSLRGSTPGELFF
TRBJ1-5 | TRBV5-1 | CASSLTSGPNQPQHF
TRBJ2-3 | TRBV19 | CASTAGFLAGTQYF
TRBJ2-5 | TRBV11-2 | CASSRQPGTAKETQYF
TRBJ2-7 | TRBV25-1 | CASRPLGGNEQYF
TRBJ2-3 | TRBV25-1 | CASATRTSASTDTQYF
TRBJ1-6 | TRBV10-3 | CAIRQGSSSYNSPLHF
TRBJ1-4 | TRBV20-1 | CSARPGGENEKLFF
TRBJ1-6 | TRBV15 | CATENRGALYNSPLHF
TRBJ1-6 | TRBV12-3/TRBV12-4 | CASSLGIHNSPLHF
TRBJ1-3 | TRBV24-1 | CATSDSRGPGNTIYF
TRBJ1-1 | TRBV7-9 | CASSKSGAGGTEAFF
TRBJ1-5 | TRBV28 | CATKRAGWGNDNQPQHF
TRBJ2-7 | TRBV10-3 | CAVSTDRSSYEQYF
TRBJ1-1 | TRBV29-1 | CSANRGRTEAFF
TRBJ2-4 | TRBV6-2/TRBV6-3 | CASSYWGQGTKNIQYF
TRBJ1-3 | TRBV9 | CASSVETSGNTIYF
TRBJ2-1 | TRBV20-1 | CSAETRLAGTYNEQFF
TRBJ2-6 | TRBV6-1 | CASSPDRSGANVLTF
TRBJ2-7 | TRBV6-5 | CASSYTWGQDYEQYF
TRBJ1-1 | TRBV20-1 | CSARDYRLTEAFF
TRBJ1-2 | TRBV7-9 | CASSFPGGGYTF
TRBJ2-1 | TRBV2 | CASSPNRPAQFF
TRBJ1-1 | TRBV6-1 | CASSLGPSSSTEAFF
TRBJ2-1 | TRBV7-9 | CASSLGPTGGSYNEQFF
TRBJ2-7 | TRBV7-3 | CASSLMGTSGPYEQYF
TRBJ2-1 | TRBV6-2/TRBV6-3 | CASSYRMVWTQRDEQFF
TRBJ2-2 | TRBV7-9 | CASSLAYRGTSTGELFF
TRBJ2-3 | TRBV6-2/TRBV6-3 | CASSYSGGTDGYF
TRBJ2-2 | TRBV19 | CASSISGRAGELFF
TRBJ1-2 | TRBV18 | CASSPIPDGIYGYTF
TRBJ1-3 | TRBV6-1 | CASRKSGWSGGNTIYF
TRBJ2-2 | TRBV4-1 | CASSQGPTSATGELFF
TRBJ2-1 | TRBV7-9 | CASSLGQYSGVTGSSCNEHFF
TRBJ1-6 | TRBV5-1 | CASSLGDSNSPLHF
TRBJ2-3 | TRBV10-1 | CASSATGSTDTQYF
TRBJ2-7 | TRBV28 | CASSLISGGDYEQYF
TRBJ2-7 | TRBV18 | CASCQTRGQLPYEQYF
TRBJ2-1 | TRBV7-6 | CASSLALAGEQFF
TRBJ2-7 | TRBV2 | CASSEVGGSSYEQYF
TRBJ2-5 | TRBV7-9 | CASSPSGLAGLLEYF
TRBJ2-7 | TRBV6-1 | CASSEELAGAHEQYF
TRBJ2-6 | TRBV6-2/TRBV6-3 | CASIGVAGGSSGANVLTF
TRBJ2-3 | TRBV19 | CASRIGASNTDTQYF
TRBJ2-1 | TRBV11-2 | CASSLIGATYNEQFF
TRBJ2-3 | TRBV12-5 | CASARGRDTQYF
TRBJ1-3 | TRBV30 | CAWSIGYRAAGNTIYF